This T cell receptor (beta chain) was captured by sequencing in a study of blood T cell repertoires in COVID-19. Across the whole study: The study drew acute and convalescent COVID-19 samples from the United States, Italy and Spain. Sources were T cells, B-cell-depleted T cells, or PBMCs; the material itself was cDNA or gDNA.

CDR3 size: 14 residues. The junction had 6 bases not matched to a gene; V was cut back by 6 bases and J by 5 bases. Germline V gene sequence: CDR1 LNHDA, CDR2 SQIVND (reference sequence). Original handling: Using reference gene primer amplification, nucleated cell counts were estimated. Assay used: immunoSEQ multiplex PCR; TCRdb lists only in-frame clones, some missing. Clone size and V and J calls were adopted from that table, with D and trimming inferred from the DNA. Here the sample spans more than 200,000 clones, 70% to 90% being singletons. This chain joins TRBV19 and TRBJ2-7; 11 bases line up with TRBD1. The sequencing input was peripheral blood. The source is an elderly man with acute or convalescent COVID-19. CDR3 DNA: TGTGCCAGTAGCAGGACAGGGGGCCGCAACGAGCAGTACTTC. Residues: CASSRTGGRNEQYF.